Sequencing of this T cell receptor (beta chain) was carried out in a study of T-cell reconstitution after alpha-beta-depleted transplantation in children. Study-wide points: Several hundred expanded graft clones reportedly were the source of alpha-beta T cells about two months after transplant. In some patients, recipient T cells and intrathymic progenitors surviving conditioning explained high day-60 diversity. When one year had passed after transplant, most T-cell counts and diversity came from newly produced T cells.

Unique molecular identifiers tagged the TCRbeta library. TCRdb processed the PCR reads anew with MiXCR; each CDR3 protein has one entry. The sample holds 240,000 or so distinct CDR3 sequences, 6.5% to 10% seen once. V gave up 5 bases and J gave up 0 bases, with 11 bases separating them. The CDR3 runs to 14 residues. Germline V lookup: CDR1 DFQATT, CDR2 SNEGSKA (reference sequence). This clonotype has a count of ten or more. The antigen is unknown. The material was PBMCs, mostly from graft donor cells, obtained 180 days after TCRalphabeta/CD19-depleted stem cell transplant. This receptor was obtained from a male patient under 18 who had a stem cell transplant for acute lymphoblastic leukemia, so the T cells may come from the graft donor. The chain is built from TRBV20-1 and TRBJ1-3; D is unresolved. The CDR3 loop is CSAQQTLSGNTIYF. The CDR3 DNA is TGCAGTGCTCAACAGACCCTCTCTGGAAACACCATATATTTT.